The T cell receptor (beta chain) under discussion was sequenced for a study of control samples from healthy donors and cancer patients. This CDR3 has 13 residues. V gave up 1 base and J gave up 6 bases, with 6 bases separating them. CDR1 and CDR2 (germline): SGHTA, FQGNSA. Repertoires were generated with immunoSEQ multiplex PCR, while TCRdb's copy carries only in-frame clones and drops some. This sample carries just over 150,000 clones, roughly 94% of them seen once, and the ten largest clones take more than 8%. Input material: blood. V and J are TRBV7-2 and TRBJ1-4; D uncertain. The TCR was taken from a woman in her 40s in good health. CDR3 amino acids: CASSLGPDEKLFF. Here the CDR3 DNA reads TGTGCCAGCAGCTTAGGACCGGATGAAAAACTGTTTTTT.